Described below is a single TCR beta chain sequence and its context. Sequencing was performed with immunoSEQ multiplex PCR; in TCRdb, only in-frame clones are kept and a portion is missing. Of some 120,000 clones listed, about 93% are singletons. Germline V lookup: CDR1 LGHDT, CDR2 YNNKEL (reference sequence). The V gene end was trimmed by 4 bases and the J gene end by 3 bases; junction bases not matched to a gene: 7. This CDR3 comprises 16 residues. These data come from a study of control samples from healthy donors and cancer patients. Source material: blood. The receptor's source is a man between 18 and 29 years old in good health. This rearrangement joins TRBV3-1 (or the pseudogene TRBV3-2) to TRBJ2-2, with 8 bases matching TRBD2. For the CDR3, the DNA is TGTGCCAGCAGCCCGAATGGCGGGGGGTACACCGGGGAGCTGTTTTTT. Translated, it gives CASSPNGGGYTGELFF.